The 10 T cell receptor beta chains below were found in one sample sequenced in a study of cytomegalovirus exposure and HLA in healthy donors. 13 Jbeta primers and 60 Vbeta primers were used for the PCR. Assay: immunoSEQ multiplex PCR; the TCRdb copy retains only in-frame clones and omits some. Its listing shows tens of thousands of clones. The source material was PBMCs. The receptors come from a man aged 50 or older in good health and CMV-seronegative.

The chain recombines TRBV2 with TRBJ2-7; D is unresolved. This CDR3 comprises 12 residues. Per germline, CDR1 SNHLY and CDR2 FYNNEI. Trimming took 7 bases from V and 0 from J, leaving 7 bases between them. CDR3 in amino acids: CASMASSYEQYF. Here the CDR3 DNA reads TGTGCCAGCATGGCAAGCTCCTACGAGCAGTACTTC.

The J gene is TRBJ2-3, the V gene TRBV6-1; a weak D match, TRBD1 (6 bases). This CDR3 has 15 amino acids. V was cut by 6 bases and J by 1 base, with 14 bases left in between. Germline CDR1 MNHNS, CDR2 SASEGT. CDR3 loop: CASSPGVLRTDTQYF. Written as DNA, the CDR3 is TGTGCCAGCAGCCCAGGGGTGTTACGCACAGATACGCAGTATTTT.

V usage is TRBV7-8 and J usage is TRBJ1-2; TRBD1 is a possible D gene (6 bases). Trimming stripped 0 bases from V and 4 bases from J, with 12 bases between. From germline, CDR1 is SGHVS and CDR2 FQNEAQ. The CDR3 contains 15 residues. The CDR3 reads CASSLAIQGGYGYTF. CDR3 sequence (DNA): TGTGCCAGCAGCTTAGCTATACAGGGCGGCTATGGCTACACCTTC.

This chain uses TRBV5-1 with TRBJ2-7; no reliable D call. Germline CDR1 and CDR2: SGHRS and YFSETQ. Trimming pared 0 bases from V and 2 bases from J, leaving 18 bases between. The length of the CDR3 is 17 residues. CDR3 amino acids: CASSLEPFPGNAYEQYF. The CDR3 DNA reads as TGCGCCAGCAGCTTGGAACCCTTTCCAGGTAACGCCTACGAGCAGTACTTC.

The gene calls are TRBV13 and TRBJ1-5; tentative D call: TRBD1 (6 bases). Germline V gene sequence: CDR1 PRHDT, CDR2 FYEKMQ (reference sequence). V was clipped by 0 bases and J by 7 bases, with 22 bases between them. The CDR3 contains 18 residues. CDR3 amino acids: CASSLGGLAGDFGQPQHF. Here the CDR3 DNA reads TGTGCCAGCAGCTTAGGTGGTCTTGCAGGGGATTTCGGCCAGCCCCAGCATTTT.

J is TRBJ2-5 and V is TRBV2, with TRBD1 identical over 7 bases. V shed 3 bases, J shed 5 bases, and the junction held 3 bases outside the gene matches. Germline loops: CDR1 SNHLY, CDR2 FYNNEI. The CDR3 runs 13 residues. CDR3 amino acids: CASSEEGGETQYF. In DNA, the CDR3 is TGTGCCAGCAGTGAGGAAGGGGGCGAGACCCAGTACTTC.

The chain joins TRBV10-3 to TRBJ2-5; tentatively, D is TRBD2 (5 bases). Germline V gene lookup returns CDR1 ENHRY and CDR2 SYGVKD. CDR3 length: 14 amino acids. Trimming stripped 3 bases from V and 2 bases from J, with 10 bases between. The CDR3 region is CAISEGGRQETQYF. In DNA, the CDR3 is TGTGCCATCAGTGAAGGTGGGAGACAAGAGACCCAGTACTTC.

The chain couples TRBV9 to TRBJ1-2; the D gene is possibly TRBD1 (6 bases). The germline V gene encodes CDR1 SGDLS and CDR2 YYNGEE. With 1 base removed from V and 4 bases from J, the gap between germline ends came to 11 bases. This CDR3 is built from 14 residues. The CDR3 region is CASSVQDSFYGYTF. CDR3 bases: TGTGCCAGCAGCGTACAGGACAGTTTCTATGGCTACACCTTC.

This chain uses TRBV6-1 with TRBJ2-7; D is uncertain. V was cut by 7 bases and J by 8 bases, with 21 bases left in between. CDR3 length: 14 amino acids. Germline V lookup: CDR1 MNHNS, CDR2 SASEGT. The CDR3 spells CASTLETTPHKQYF. In DNA form, the CDR3 reads TGTGCCAGCACCCTTGAAACCACACCGCACAAGCAGTACTTC.

The chain joins TRBV4-3 to TRBJ2-5; tentative D call: TRBD1 (5 bases). CDR1 and CDR2 (germline): LGHNA, YSLEER. The V and J ends lost 2 bases and 2 bases respectively, with 9 bases between them. The CDR3 is made up of 14 amino acids. CDR3 in DNA: TGCGCCAGCAGCCAATGGGGCAGTCAAGAGACCCAGTACTTC. It encodes CASSQWGSQETQYF.